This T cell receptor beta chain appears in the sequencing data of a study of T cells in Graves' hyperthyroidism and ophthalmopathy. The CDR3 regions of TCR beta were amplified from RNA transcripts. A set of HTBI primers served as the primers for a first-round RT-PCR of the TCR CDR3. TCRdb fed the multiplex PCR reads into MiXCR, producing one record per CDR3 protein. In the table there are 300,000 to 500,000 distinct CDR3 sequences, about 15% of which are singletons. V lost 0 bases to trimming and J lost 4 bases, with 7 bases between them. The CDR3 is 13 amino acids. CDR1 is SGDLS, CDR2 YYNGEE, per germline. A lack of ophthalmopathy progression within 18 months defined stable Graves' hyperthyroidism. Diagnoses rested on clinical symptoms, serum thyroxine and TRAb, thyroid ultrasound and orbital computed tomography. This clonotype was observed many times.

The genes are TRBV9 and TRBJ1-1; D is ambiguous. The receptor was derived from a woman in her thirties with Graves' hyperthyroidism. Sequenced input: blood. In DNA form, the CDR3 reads TGTGCCAGCAGCGTAGCGGTAAGCACTGAAGCTTTCTTT. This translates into CASSVAVSTEAFF.